The rows below give T cell receptor beta chains drawn from one sample of a study of read filtering for tumor transcriptome and immune sequencing. Via MiXCR, TCRdb re-called the reads, giving one row per CDR3 protein. The sample has about 57,000 distinct CDR3 sequences, approximately 22% seen once. The sequenced sample consisted of a population of CD138-negative cells sorted from bone marrow. These receptors all come from a donor at least 40 years old with multiple myeloma. Both conserved end residues are part of each CDR3. Each record gives: V gene, D gene, clone size, J gene, CDR3 protein, CDR3 DNA. D genes are given only for firm matches. Size is stated for part of the rows, as once, few or many counts, or as a class when the clone is expanded.

TRBV6-2/TRBV6-3	-	many	TRBJ2-7	CASSPGYLEQYF	TGTGCCAGCAGCCCCGGGTACTTGGAGCAGTACTTC
TRBV20-1	-	-	TRBJ2-5	CSARVGRAWGETQYF	TGCAGTGCTAGAGTGGGCAGGGCTTGGGGAGAGACCCAGTACTTC
TRBV6-5	TRBD2	-	TRBJ2-3	CASSYSWLAGPLGTQYF	TGTGCCAGCAGTTACTCGTGGCTAGCGGGGCCCCTCGGTACGCAGTATTTT
TRBV5-1	-	many	TRBJ2-2	CASSLDSAGRTGELFF	TGCGCCAGCAGCTTGGATTCCGCGGGGCGTACCGGGGAGCTGTTTTTT
TRBV3-1	-	many	TRBJ2-7	CASSLPGSSYEQYF	TGTGCCAGCAGCCTTCCTGGGAGCTCCTACGAGCAGTACTTC
TRBV11-2	-	-	TRBJ1-5	CASSLGHNSNQPQHF	TGTGCCAGCAGCTTGGGTCACAATAGCAATCAGCCCCAGCATTTT
TRBV29-1	TRBD1	many	TRBJ2-7	CSVQGQVSYEQYF	TGCAGCGTCCAAGGACAGGTCTCCTACGAGCAGTACTTC
TRBV19	TRBD1	many	TRBJ2-7	CASTPDRGRFYEQYF	TGTGCCAGCACCCCGGACAGGGGCCGGTTCTACGAGCAGTACTTC
TRBV28	-	many	TRBJ1-1	CASSLLTANTEAFF	TGTGCCAGCAGTTTATTGACAGCGAACACTGAAGCTTTCTTT
TRBV28	-	many	TRBJ2-7	CASSPQSEQYF	TGTGCCAGCAGCCCTCAGTCGGAGCAGTACTTC
TRBV2	TRBD1	many	TRBJ1-5	CASGAGGVRARQPQHF	TGTGCCAGCGGGGCAGGGGGCGTCCGGGCGAGACAGCCCCAGCATTTT
TRBV20-1	-	once	TRBJ2-7	CSARDPASANSYELYF	TGCAGTGCTAGAGATCCGGCTAGCGCGAACTCCTACGAGCTGTACTTC
TRBV6-1	-	few	TRBJ1-1	CASSEGATWYTEAFF	TGTGCCAGCAGTGAAGGGGCAACCTGGTATACTGAAGCTTTCTTT
TRBV20-1	-	few	TRBJ2-3	CSAEGFGGASTDTQYF	TGCAGTGCCGAGGGGTTTGGCGGGGCGAGTACAGATACGCAGTATTTT
TRBV15	-	many	TRBJ2-2	CATSRIPAEPTTLNTGELFF	TGTGCCACCAGCAGAATTCCAGCGGAGCCCACCACGCTGAACACCGGGGAGCTGTTTTTT
TRBV24-1	TRBD1	many	TRBJ2-3	CATSDPTTGSTDTQYF	TGTGCCACCAGTGATCCTACGACAGGGAGCACAGATACGCAGTATTTT
TRBV7-9	TRBD1	many	TRBJ1-2	CASSPGQGAYGYTF	TGTGCCAGCAGCCCAGGACAGGGCGCCTATGGCTACACCTTC
TRBV20-1	TRBD2	-	TRBJ2-6	CSVPGLGLAGANVLTF	TGCAGTGTCCCGGGCCTTGGACTAGCTGGGGCCAACGTCCTGACTTTC
TRBV25-1	-	many	TRBJ2-3	CASSSLGDSTDTQYF	TGTGCCAGCAGTTCCCTGGGGGATAGCACAGATACGCAGTATTTT
TRBV19	-	-	TRBJ2-7	CASSIFVQNSYEQYF	TGTGCCAGTAGTATCTTCGTGCAGAACTCCTACGAGCAGTACTTC
TRBV9	-	many	TRBJ2-1	CASSRDGTRHEQFF	TGTGCCAGCAGCCGGGACGGGACCAGGCATGAGCAGTTCTTC
TRBV5-1	TRBD2	medium-sized	TRBJ2-1	CASGQFGGTYNEQFF	TGCGCCAGCGGTCAGTTCGGGGGGACCTACAATGAGCAGTTCTTC
TRBV12-3/TRBV12-4	-	many	TRBJ1-2	CASSFSGRRLYGYTF	TGTGCCAGCAGTTTCTCAGGGAGGAGGTTATATGGCTACACCTTC
TRBV11-3	-	many	TRBJ2-1	CASSPQDGHNEQFF	TGTGCCAGCAGCCCCCAGGACGGCCACAATGAGCAGTTCTTC
TRBV28	TRBD2	-	TRBJ2-2	CASRSGLVSGELSF	TGTGCCAGCCGTTCTGGACTAGTGAGCGGGGAGCTGTCTTTT
TRBV10-3	-	-	TRBJ2-1	CAIQSAHSEQFF	TGTGCCATCCAGAGCGCACACAGTGAGCAGTTCTTC
TRBV7-2	-	-	TRBJ1-1	CASREGGDRTGTFF	TGTGCCAGCAGAGAAGGGGGGGATAGGACTGGAACTTTCTTT
TRBV2	-	few	TRBJ2-5	CASKAGLQETQYF	TGTGCCAGCAAAGCGGGTCTGCAAGAGACCCAGTACTTC
TRBV7-2	-	many	TRBJ2-5	CASSFASDKETQYF	TGTGCCAGCAGCTTCGCGTCCGATAAAGAGACCCAGTACTTC
TRBV20-1	-	many	TRBJ2-2	CSARSGQDTGELFF	TGCAGTGCTCGTAGCGGTCAGGACACCGGGGAGCTGTTTTTT
TRBV5-1	-	-	TRBJ2-7	CASSLAIGQGPYEQYF	TGCGCCAGCAGCTTGGCTATAGGGCAGGGGCCCTACGAGCAGTACTTC
TRBV11-2	-	many	TRBJ2-5	CASSLGRWETQYF	TGTGCCAGCAGCTTAGGCCGGTGGGAGACCCAGTACTTC
TRBV7-9	-	-	TRBJ2-5	CASSPEVNQETQYF	TGTGCCAGCAGTCCAGAGGTGAACCAAGAGACCCAGTACTTC
TRBV7-9	-	-	TRBJ2-7	CASSLAPSISYEQYF	TGTGCCAGCAGCTTAGCGCCCTCTATCTCCTACGAGCAGTACTTC
TRBV27	-	few	TRBJ2-3	CASSFGQGDTDTQYF	TGTGCCAGCAGTTTCGGGCAGGGCGACACAGATACGCAGTATTTT
TRBV28	-	-	TRBJ2-5	CASMSGGIALETQYF	TGTGCCAGTATGAGTGGGGGGATTGCATTGGAGACCCAGTACTTC
TRBV28	-	many	TRBJ2-2	CASSLFKDGRGELFF	TGTGCCAGCAGTTTATTCAAAGACGGACGCGGGGAGCTGTTTTTT
TRBV6-2/TRBV6-3	-	few	TRBJ1-1	CASRKIQGNTEAFF	TGTGCCAGCAGAAAAATACAGGGGAACACTGAAGCTTTCTTT
TRBV3-1	-	many	TRBJ1-1	CASSQITGGGTEAFF	TGTGCCAGCAGCCAAATAACAGGAGGAGGTACTGAAGCTTTCTTT
TRBV12-3/TRBV12-4	TRBD2	many	TRBJ2-1	CASSTSGSIHNEQFF	TGTGCCAGCAGTACTAGCGGAAGCATCCACAATGAGCAGTTCTTC
TRBV30	-	many	TRBJ1-4	CAWRMGNKLFF	TGTGCCTGGAGGATGGGGAACAAACTGTTTTTT
TRBV12-3/TRBV12-4	-	many	TRBJ1-2	CASSQDRLYGYTF	TGTGCCAGCAGTCAAGACCGGCTCTATGGCTACACCTTC
TRBV11-3	-	few	TRBJ2-5	CASSLGVGARQETQYF	TGTGCCAGCAGCTTAGGAGTGGGGGCCAGACAAGAGACCCAGTACTTC
TRBV29-1	-	many	TRBJ2-3	CSVEYLRGGTDTQYF	TGCAGCGTTGAGTATTTGCGGGGCGGCACAGATACGCAGTATTTT
TRBV7-2	-	many	TRBJ2-3	CASSLDIQGTDTQYF	TGTGCCAGCAGCTTAGATATTCAGGGCACAGATACGCAGTATTTT
TRBV6-5	-	many	TRBJ1-6	CASRPQGGSPLHF	TGTGCCAGCAGACCACAGGGCGGTTCACCCCTCCACTTT
TRBV6-1	-	many	TRBJ1-1	CASRRGGPGNTEAFF	TGTGCCAGCAGGAGGGGGGGGCCAGGGAACACTGAAGCTTTCTTT
TRBV7-3	-	-	TRBJ2-1	CASRLRDGKYNKQFF	TGTGCCAGCAGGTTGCGGGACGGAAAGTACAATAAGCAGTTCTTC